The 28 T cell receptor beta chains in this list originate from one sample, sequenced in a study of T cell responses to AZD1222 COVID-19 vaccine. Sequencing used immunoSEQ multiplex PCR; TCRdb keeps in-frame clones, though not all of them. The table shows around 100,000 clones, with 85% occurring only once. Specimen: peripheral blood, collected 28 days after the second AZD1222 dose. Receptors originate from an adult who received the AZD1222 COVID-19 vaccine.

The chain combines TRBV3-1 (or the pseudogene TRBV3-2) with TRBJ2-7; 9 bases agree with TRBD1. The CDR3 runs to 15 residues. Germline values: CDR1 LGHDT, CDR2 YNNKEL (reference sequence). V dropped 7 bases and J dropped 4; count of bases not matched to a gene: 11. The CDR3 DNA follows: TGTGCCAGCAAGGGGAGTGACAGGGGGGTGTACGAGCAGTACTTC. Translating gives CASKGSDRGVYEQYF.

This chain joins TRBV3-1 (or the pseudogene TRBV3-2) and TRBJ1-5; 9 bases line up with TRBD1. V trimming: 4 bases; J trimming: 1 base; junction bases outside the gene matches: 5. In germline, CDR1 is LGHDT, CDR2 YNNKEL (reference sequence). CDR3 length: 16 amino acids. The CDR3 here is CASSLTGTGSNQPQHF. CDR3 coding DNA: TGTGCCAGCAGCCTCACCGGGACAGGGAGCAATCAGCCCCAGCATTTT.

This clone was recorded a few times. The genes are TRBV5-6 and TRBJ2-7, with TRBD2 matching over 11 bases. Trimming at V came to 3 bases and at J to 5 bases, leaving 7 bases not matched to a gene. The germline V gene has CDR1 SGHDT and CDR2 YYEEEE. The CDR3 loop spans 15 amino acids. For the CDR3, the DNA is TGTGCCAGCAGCTCTTTTAGCGGGAGGGACGACGAGCAGTACTTC. It yields the protein CASSSFSGRDDEQYF.

This clone appeared once. The gene calls are TRBV19 and TRBJ1-2; the D is unclear. Germline loops: CDR1 LNHDA, CDR2 SQIVND (reference sequence). The V end was cut by 5 bases, the J end by 6 bases, with 19 bases between. This CDR3 comprises 15 residues. CDR3 loop: CASSVPSVRVNGYTF. The DNA for the CDR3 is TGTGCCAGTAGTGTGCCCAGCGTGAGGGTGAATGGCTACACCTTC.

This chain connects TRBV2 to TRBJ2-7, with 7 bases matching TRBD2. The CDR3 is 13 residues long. Germline assignment: CDR1 SNHLY and CDR2 FYNNEI. Germline trimming cut 6 bases from V and 0 bases from J; bases unmatched to any gene: 2. This CDR3 reads CASRGDYSYEQYF. The DNA for the CDR3 is TGTGCCAGCAGGGGGGACTACTCCTACGAGCAGTACTTC.

The genes are TRBV4-3 and TRBJ1-4; D uncertain. V lost 0 bases, J lost 4 bases, and 12 bases lay in between. CDR1 is LGHNA and CDR2 is YSLEER in the germline V gene. The CDR3 spans 16 residues. This CDR3 is CASSQDLAPVNEKLFF. The CDR3 coding sequence is TGCGCCAGCAGCCAAGATCTAGCTCCTGTTAATGAAAAACTGTTTTTT.

The chain recombines TRBV3-1 (or the pseudogene TRBV3-2) with TRBJ2-3; 12 nucleotides align to TRBD2. CDR1 is LGHDT and CDR2 is YNNKEL in the germline V gene (reference sequence). The CDR3 loop spans 19 amino acids. The ends lost 4 bases at V and 2 bases at J; junction bases unmatched: 13. The CDR3 DNA sequence: TGTGCCAGCAGCCTAAATAGCGGGACTAGCGGGTTTTACACAGATACGCAGTATTTT. Protein product: CASSLNSGTSGFYTDTQYF.

The V call is TRBV7-9, the J call TRBJ2-7; D perhaps matches TRBD1 (5 bases). The germline gives CDR1 SEHNR, CDR2 FQNEAQ (reference sequence). V gave up 5 bases and J gave up 7 bases, with 18 bases separating them. The CDR3 loop spans 14 amino acids. The CDR3 sequence: CASSRFAGIEEQYF. DNA of the CDR3: TGTGCCAGCAGCAGATTCGCAGGGATTGAGGAGCAGTACTTC.

The gene calls are TRBV30 and TRBJ2-7; possibly TRBD1 or TRBD2 for D (7 bases each). This CDR3 comprises 13 residues. Germline CDR1 is GTSNPN and CDR2 is SVGIG (reference sequence). Trimming left V 5 bases short and J 4 bases short, with 15 bases between. CDR3 nucleotides: TGTGCCTGGCAGGGGGGGACACTTTACGAGCAGTACTTC. Encoded protein: CAWQGGTLYEQYF. The whole variable domain, filled in from reference TRBV30 and TRBJ2-7, reads SQTIHQWPATLVQPVGSPLSLECTVEGTSNPNLYWYRQAAGRGLQLLFYSVGIGQISSEVPQNLSASRPQDRQFILSSKKLLLSDSGFYLCAWQGGTLYEQYFGPGTRLTVT.

The chain links TRBV29-1 to TRBJ1-1; no clear D gene. The CDR3 has 12 amino acids. Deletions cut 3 bases from V and 0 bases from J, with 5 bases between. Germline-derived CDR1 and CDR2 are SQVTM and ANQGSEA. CDR3: CSVDRLNTEAFF. The CDR3 DNA sequence: TGCAGCGTTGATCGCCTGAACACTGAAGCTTTCTTT. The full variable domain, in which reference TRBV29-1 and TRBJ1-1 provide the parts outside the CDR3, is SAVISQKPSRDICQRGTSLTIQCQVDSQVTMMFWYRQQPGQSLTLIATANQGSEATYESGFVIDKFPISRPNLTFSTLTVSNMSPEDSSIYLCSVDRLNTEAFFGQGTRLTVV.

Here the CDR3 DNA reads TGTGCCAGCAGTCTACAGGGTACCGGGGAGCTGTTTTTT. Translated, it gives CASSLQGTGELFF. The rearrangement uses TRBV12-3 or TRBV12-4 and TRBJ2-2, with D possibly matching TRBD1 (6 bases). This CDR3 has 13 residues. Trimming stripped 5 bases from V and 5 bases from J, with 9 bases between.

This chain joins TRBV30 and TRBJ1-1; D is possibly TRBD1 (5 bases). The CDR3 runs 13 residues. Trimming left V 3 bases short and J 4 bases short, with 12 bases between. Per the germline V gene, CDR1 is GTSNPN and CDR2 is SVGIG (reference sequence). The CDR3 spells CAWRRGITTEAFF. The CDR3 DNA reads as TGTGCCTGGAGACGGGGGATAACCACTGAAGCTTTCTTT.

The J gene is TRBJ1-1, the V gene TRBV18; weak D call: TRBD1 (6 bases). Trimming pared 6 bases from V and 1 base from J, leaving 9 bases between. Germline loops: CDR1 KGHSH, CDR2 LQKENI. This CDR3 spans 13 amino acids. Here the CDR3 reads CASSRDKNTEAFF. CDR3 sequence (DNA): TGTGCCAGCTCCCGGGACAAGAACACTGAAGCTTTCTTT.

The V call is TRBV6-1, the J call TRBJ2-1; D unresolved. V was cut by 0 bases and J by 6 bases, with 9 bases left in between. The CDR3 is 14 residues long. Germline loops: CDR1 MNHNS, CDR2 SASEGT. The CDR3 sequence: CASSEAVPSNEQFF. Here the CDR3 DNA reads TGTGCCAGCAGTGAAGCCGTGCCGTCCAATGAGCAGTTCTTC.

This chain uses TRBV18 with TRBJ2-7; no clear D. The CDR3 runs 12 residues. Germline CDR1 is KGHSH and CDR2 is LQKENI. V lost 5 bases and J 3 bases, leaving 8 bases between the germline ends. As DNA, the CDR3 is TGTGCCAGCTCAAGAGCCCACTACGAGCAGTACTTC. The encoded protein is CASSRAHYEQYF. Variable domain in full (rest from reference TRBV18 and TRBJ2-7): NAGVMQNPRHLVRRRGQEARLRCSPMKGHSHVYWYRQLPEEGLKFMVYLQKENIIDESGMPKERFSAEFPKEGPSILRIQQVVRGDSAAYFCASSRAHYEQYFGPGTRLTVT.

This chain joins TRBV5-1 and TRBJ2-3, with D possibly being TRBD2 (6 bases). Deletions cut 3 bases from V and 0 bases from J, with 17 bases between. CDR3 size: 17 residues. Germline CDR1 reads SGHRS; CDR2 reads YFSETQ. The CDR3 DNA is TGCGCCAGCAGCTGGGGGGACTCAGCTATTAGCACAGATACGCAGTATTTT. It is translated as CASSWGDSAISTDTQYF.

The chain uses TRBV18 and TRBJ1-4, with D uncertain. The CDR3 sequence is 13 residues long. V shed 3 bases and J shed 8 bases, with 10 bases lying between them. Germline CDR1 is KGHSH and CDR2 is LQKENI. In DNA, the CDR3 is TGTGCCAGCTCACCCACCCAGGCGGAAAAACTGTTTTTT. Encoded protein: CASSPTQAEKLFF. Combining the CDR3 with reference TRBV18 and TRBJ1-4 gives the whole variable domain NAGVMQNPRHLVRRRGQEARLRCSPMKGHSHVYWYRQLPEEGLKFMVYLQKENIIDESGMPKERFSAEFPKEGPSILRIQQVVRGDSAAYFCASSPTQAEKLFFGSGTQLSVL.

The chain recombines TRBV6-2 or TRBV6-3 with TRBJ1-1; D unresolved. Germline CDR1 is MNHEY and CDR2 is SVGEGT. The CDR3 runs to 16 residues. The V and J ends lost 2 bases and 0 bases respectively, with 13 bases between them. CDR3 sequence reads: CASSYPLGGVNTEAFF. CDR3 DNA: TGTGCCAGCAGTTACCCCTTGGGAGGAGTGAACACTGAAGCTTTCTTT.

The chain links TRBV9 to TRBJ1-4; 9 bases match TRBD1. V was pared by 2 bases and J by 8 bases, with 10 bases of the junction left unmatched. CDR1 is SGDLS and CDR2 is YYNGEE in the germline V gene. CDR3 length equals 16 residues. The CDR3 region has the DNA TGTGCCAGCAGCGTGGGGGGACAGGGAGTCGGAGAAAAACTGTTTTTT. Translation gives CASSVGGQGVGEKLFF.

The gene calls are TRBV6-2 or TRBV6-3 and TRBJ1-6, with D uncertain. The V and J ends lost 3 bases and 10 bases respectively, with 10 bases between them. CDR1 and CDR2 from the germline V gene are MNHEY and SVGEGT. The CDR3 covers 13 residues. The CDR3 loop is CASSYGFNSPLHF. The CDR3 nucleotides read TGTGCCAGCAGTTATGGATTTAACTCACCCCTCCACTTT.

The V gene is TRBV19, the J gene TRBJ1-3; 9 nucleotides align to TRBD1. Per the germline V gene, CDR1 is LNHDA and CDR2 is SQIVND (reference sequence). The V gene end was trimmed by 8 bases and the J gene end by 4 bases; junction bases not matched to a gene: 3. This CDR3 is 13 amino acids long. In DNA form, the CDR3 reads TGTGCCAGTGGACAGGGGAAGGGAAACACCATATATTTT. Translating gives CASGQGKGNTIYF.

The chain uses TRBV3-1 (or the pseudogene TRBV3-2) and TRBJ2-7; TRBD2 agrees at 9 bases. Germline CDR1 is LGHDT and CDR2 is YNNKEL (reference sequence). V shed 0 bases, J shed 6 bases, and the junction held 6 bases outside the gene matches. There are 15 residues in the CDR3. CDR3 in DNA: TGTGCCAGCAGCCAAGACCCAGCGGGGGGACGCGAGCAGTACTTC. It translates to CASSQDPAGGREQYF.

V usage is TRBV3-1 (or the pseudogene TRBV3-2) and J usage is TRBJ2-5, with 7 positions matching TRBD2. After removal of 4 bases from V and 9 bases from J, the junction contained 20 bases not matched to a gene. Germline CDR1 and CDR2: LGHDT and YNNKEL (reference sequence). The CDR3 is 17 amino acids. CDR3 DNA sequence: TGTGCCAGCAGCCTTCGGACTAGTGGGGTTTTGTGGAGGGCCCAGTACTTC. Protein sequence: CASSLRTSGVLWRAQYF.

CDR3 sequence reads: CASSWGLAEHTDTQYF. The DNA for the CDR3 is TGCGCCAGCAGCTGGGGACTAGCGGAGCACACAGATACGCAGTATTTT. The V and J genes are TRBV5-1 and TRBJ2-3, with 11 bases fitting TRBD2. CDR3 length: 16 residues. CDR1 is SGHRS, CDR2 YFSETQ, per germline. The trim removed 3 bases at V and 2 bases at J, leaving 5 bases unmatched. Full variable domain (rest looked up from reference TRBV5-1 and TRBJ2-3): KAGVTQTPRYLIKTRGQQVTLSCSPISGHRSVSWYQQTPGQGLQFLFEYFSETQRNKGNFPGRFSGRQFSNSRSEMNVSTLELGDSALYLCASSWGLAEHTDTQYFGPGTRLTVL.

This chain joins TRBV9 and TRBJ2-3, with D possibly TRBD2 on 5 matching bases. Germline V gene lookup returns CDR1 SGDLS and CDR2 YYNGEE. V lost 0 bases and J lost 5, with 7 bases in between. The CDR3 covers 13 residues. This CDR3 reads CASSVDGGDTQYF. CDR3 nucleotide sequence: TGTGCCAGCAGCGTAGACGGAGGAGATACGCAGTATTTT. Together with reference TRBV9 and TRBJ2-3, the CDR3 gives the full variable domain: DSGVTQTPKHLITATGQRVTLRCSPRSGDLSVYWYQQSLDQGLQFLIQYYNGEERAKGNILERFSAQQFPDLHSELNLSSLELGDSALYFCASSVDGGDTQYFGPGTRLTVL.

The V call is TRBV30, the J call TRBJ1-1, with TRBD1 matching over 8 bases. After removal of 3 bases from V and 3 bases from J, the junction contained 6 bases not matched to a gene. Germline V CDR1 and CDR2: GTSNPN, SVGIG (reference sequence). This CDR3 contains 14 residues. This CDR3 reads CAWRQRTGYTEAFF. DNA for the CDR3: TGTGCCTGGAGACAAAGGACAGGGTACACTGAAGCTTTCTTT.

V gene TRBV10-2 combines with J gene TRBJ2-3, with 12 bases lining up with TRBD2. The CDR3 loop spans 15 amino acids. The trim removed 7 bases at V and 0 bases at J, leaving 2 bases unmatched. The germline V gene encodes CDR1 WSHSY and CDR2 SAAADI. Here the CDR3 reads CASTGTSGSTDTQYF. The CDR3 DNA sequence: TGCGCCAGCACCGGGACTAGCGGGAGCACAGATACGCAGTATTTT.

This clone appeared a few times. This chain uses TRBV6-1 with TRBJ2-1, with D possibly being TRBD2 (6 bases). Trimming took off 1 base at V and 8 bases at J, with 12 bases between the two ends. The CDR3 has 14 amino acids. Per germline, CDR1 MNHNS and CDR2 SASEGT. The CDR3 reads CASSEGPWGDEQFF. For the CDR3, the DNA is TGTGCCAGCAGTGAAGGACCTTGGGGGGATGAGCAGTTCTTC.